Following are 12 T cell receptor beta chains from one sample sequenced in a study of blood T cell repertoires in COVID-19. The repertoire was sequenced with immunoSEQ multiplex PCR; TCRdb's copy has only in-frame clones and lacks some. The sample lists 270,000 or so clones, 86% occurring once. Sample: PBMCs or T cells enriched from blood (not recorded which). Every receptor here comes from a woman between 18 and 29 years old who had recovered from COVID-19.

This chain connects TRBV5-1 to TRBJ2-3; 9 bases match TRBD1. Germline CDR1 is SGHRS and CDR2 is YFSETQ. CDR3 size: 16 residues. V shed 4 bases, J shed 3 bases, and the junction held 9 bases outside the gene matches. CDR3 nucleotide sequence: TGCGCCAGCAGCCTTAGACAGGGGGAGTTGACAGATACGCAGTATTTT. This sequence encodes CASSLRQGELTDTQYF. The variable domain in full, completed from reference TRBV5-1 and TRBJ2-3, reads KAGVTQTPRYLIKTRGQQVTLSCSPISGHRSVSWYQQTPGQGLQFLFEYFSETQRNKGNFPGRFSGRQFSNSRSEMNVSTLELGDSALYLCASSLRQGELTDTQYFGPGTRLTVL.

This clone has a single count. The chain carries TRBV7-6 and TRBJ1-5; D might be TRBD1 (5 bases). Germline V gives CDR1 SGHVS, CDR2 FNYEAQ. The CDR3 is 15 amino acids. Trimming pared 4 bases from V and 5 bases from J, leaving 15 bases between. The CDR3 here is CASSSAGGGHQPQHF. The CDR3 DNA is TGTGCCAGCAGCTCCGCCGGGGGGGGACATCAGCCCCAGCATTTT. Drawing the rest from reference TRBV7-6 and TRBJ1-5, the complete variable domain is GAGVSQSPRYKVTKRGQDVALRCDPISGHVSLYWYRQALGQGPEFLTYFNYEAQQDKSGLPNDRFSAERPEGSISTLTIQRTEQRDSAMYRCASSSAGGGHQPQHFGDGTRLSIL.

The chain uses TRBV7-3 and TRBJ1-1; TRBD1 agrees at 8 bases. This CDR3 has 13 residues. Germline CDR1 reads SGHTA; CDR2 reads FQGTGA. V lost 5 bases, J lost 4 bases, and 3 bases stayed unmatched. This CDR3 reads CASSGQGGTEAFF. CDR3 in DNA: TGTGCCAGCAGCGGACAGGGCGGCACTGAAGCTTTCTTT.

CDR3 bases: TGTGCCAGCAGCGACAACCCCCGGGGACAGGTGAACACTGAAGCTTTCTTT. Its translation: CASSDNPRGQVNTEAFF. The chain employs TRBV9 and TRBJ1-1; the match to TRBD1 covers 8 bases. The V and J ends lost 3 bases and 0 bases, in that order; junction bases with no gene match: 10. Per the germline V gene, CDR1 is SGDLS and CDR2 is YYNGEE. The length of the CDR3 is 17 residues.

The rearrangement joins TRBV12-3 or TRBV12-4 to TRBJ2-5; D possibly corresponds to TRBD2 (6 bases). V lost 3 bases and J 2 bases, leaving 7 bases between the germline ends. The CDR3 runs 13 residues. The CDR3 DNA follows: TGTGCCAGCAGTTTTCGGGGGCAAGAGACCCAGTACTTC. It encodes CASSFRGQETQYF.

Only one count was recorded for this clone. The chain uses TRBV28 and TRBJ2-3; maybe TRBD2 (7 bases). The CDR3 runs to 15 residues. CDR1 MDHEN and CDR2 SYDVKM come from the germline V gene. V dropped 10 bases and J dropped 2 bases, with 19 bases sitting between them. The CDR3, as DNA: TGTGCCACCGGAAATCGGGGGGACACCACAGATACGCAGTATTTT. Amino acids: CATGNRGDTTDTQYF.

V is TRBV6-5 and J is TRBJ1-2, with no clear D. The V gene lost 7 bases and the J gene lost 4 bases, with 19 bases spanning the gap. This CDR3 is built from 15 residues. The V gene's germline CDR1 is MNHEY and CDR2 SVGAGI. The CDR3 bases are TGTGCCAGCACCGCGCGGGCAGGACGTGGCTATGGCTACACCTTC. Residues: CASTARAGRGYGYTF.

The table lists this clone with a count of one. This chain joins TRBV19 and TRBJ1-4; possible D gene TRBD1, 6 bases. The CDR3 spans 14 residues. Germline CDR1 is LNHDA and CDR2 is SQIVND (reference sequence). The V gene lost 6 bases and the J gene lost 0 bases, with 8 bases spanning the gap. In DNA form, the CDR3 reads TGTGCCAGTAGACAGGGAACAACTAATGAAAAACTGTTTTTT. This translates into CASRQGTTNEKLFF. Supplemented by reference TRBV19 and TRBJ1-4, the full variable domain reads DGGITQSPKYLFRKEGQNVTLSCEQNLNHDAMYWYRQDPGQGLRLIYYSQIVNDFQKGDIAEGYSVSREKKESFPLTVTSAQKNPTAFYLCASRQGTTNEKLFFGSGTQLSVL.

The CDR3 loop reads CASSRTSGAYEQYF. The CDR3 nucleotides read TGTGCCAGCAGTCGGACTAGCGGGGCCTACGAGCAGTACTTC. The rearrangement joins TRBV27 to TRBJ2-7, with TRBD2 identical over 12 bases. V was pared by 5 bases and J by 2 bases, with 1 base of the junction left unmatched. The length of the CDR3 is 14 residues. Germline values: CDR1 MNHEY, CDR2 SMNVEV (reference sequence).

This chain connects TRBV3-1 (or the pseudogene TRBV3-2) to TRBJ1-2; the D gene is possibly TRBD1 (6 bases). Trimming removed 4 bases from V and 5 bases from J, with 14 bases in between. The V gene's germline CDR1 is LGHDT and CDR2 YNNKEL (reference sequence). The CDR3 has 14 residues. DNA of the CDR3: TGTGCCAGCAGCCCCGGGGAAGGGACATATGGCTACACCTTC. It is translated as CASSPGEGTYGYTF.

The chain is built from TRBV11-2 and TRBJ2-2, with no clear D. V gave up 6 bases and J gave up 1 base, with 12 bases separating them. This CDR3 is built from 15 residues. Germline V lookup: CDR1 SGHAT, CDR2 FQNNGV. The CDR3: CASRLLSGNTGELFF. The CDR3 DNA is TGTGCCAGCAGACTCCTCTCAGGGAACACCGGGGAGCTGTTTTTT.

This chain connects TRBV11-2 to TRBJ2-5; D possibly corresponds to TRBD2 (6 bases). Between the trimmed V and J ends, which lost 0 bases and 5 bases, there was a span of 13 bases. The CDR3 spans 15 residues. CDR1 and CDR2 (germline): SGHAT, FQNNGV. The CDR3 nucleotides are TGTGCCAGCAGCTTAGACCCCCCGGCGGGGGAGACCCAGTACTTC. Translation: CASSLDPPAGETQYF.